This entry concerns a single TCR beta chain. Its antigen remains unidentified. Germline CDR1 reads LNHDA; CDR2 reads SQIVND (reference sequence). The trim removed 6 bases at V and 5 bases at J, leaving 7 bases unmatched. CDR3 size: 15 residues. Pooling was applied to second doses at about 4 or about 12 weeks. This record comes from a study of T cell responses to AZD1222 COVID-19 vaccine. Study-wide points: Unmutated variant regions are reportedly targeted by nearly half of spike-specific TCRs.

The method was immunoSEQ multiplex PCR; TCRdb's version includes in-frame clones alone and lacks a portion of them. Here the sample spans some 180,000 clones, around 94% being singletons. This sample comprised peripheral blood, obtained 28 days after the second AZD1222 dose. J is TRBJ2-3 and V is TRBV19; the match to TRBD2 covers 11 bases. This clonotype was sampled from an adult who received the AZD1222 COVID-19 vaccine. The CDR3 protein is CASSETSGVRDTQYF. The CDR3, as DNA: TGTGCCAGTAGCGAGACTAGCGGGGTTAGAGATACGCAGTATTTT.